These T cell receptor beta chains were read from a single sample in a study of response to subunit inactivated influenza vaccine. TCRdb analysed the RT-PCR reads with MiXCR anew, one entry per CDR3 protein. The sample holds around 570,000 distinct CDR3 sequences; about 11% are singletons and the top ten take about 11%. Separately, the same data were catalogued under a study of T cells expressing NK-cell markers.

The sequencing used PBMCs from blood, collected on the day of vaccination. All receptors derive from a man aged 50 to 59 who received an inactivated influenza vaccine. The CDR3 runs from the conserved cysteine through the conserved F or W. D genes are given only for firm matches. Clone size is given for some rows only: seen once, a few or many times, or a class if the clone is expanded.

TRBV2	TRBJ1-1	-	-	CASSKGALNTEAFF	TGTGCCAGCAGTAAAGGGGCCTTGAACACTGAAGCTTTCTTT
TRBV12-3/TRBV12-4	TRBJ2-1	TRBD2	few	CASSLGLAGGTPYNEQFF	TGTGCCAGCAGTTTAGGGCTAGCGGGGGGCACCCCCTACAATGAGCAGTTCTTC
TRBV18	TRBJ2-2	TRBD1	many	CASSPGQFTGELFF	TGCGCCAGCAGCCCGGGACAGTTCACCGGGGAGCTGTTTTTT
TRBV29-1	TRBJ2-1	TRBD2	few	CSVEDYERGSYNEQFF	TGCAGCGTTGAAGATTATGAGCGGGGCTCCTACAATGAGCAGTTCTTC
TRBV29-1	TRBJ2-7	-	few	CSVATATSYEQYF	TGCAGCGTGGCTACAGCAACCTCCTACGAGCAGTACTTC
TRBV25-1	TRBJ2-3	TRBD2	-	CASSLPGTRLSREPQYF	TGTGCCAGCAGCCTACCGGGGACTAGACTATCCAGGGAGCCGCAGTATTTT
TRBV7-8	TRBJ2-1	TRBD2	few	CASSPKRGPYNEQFF	TGTGCCAGCAGCCCGAAGCGGGGACCGTACAATGAGCAGTTCTTC
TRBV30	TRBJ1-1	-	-	CAWSAGTDTEAFF	TGTGCCTGGAGTGCGGGCACAGACACTGAAGCTTTCTTT
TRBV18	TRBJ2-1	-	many	CASSINRFNEQFF	TGTGCCAGCTCAATTAACAGGTTCAATGAGCAGTTCTTC
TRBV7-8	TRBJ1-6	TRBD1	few	CASSPGQGSPLHF	TGTGCCAGCAGCCCGGGACAGGGATCACCCCTCCACTTT
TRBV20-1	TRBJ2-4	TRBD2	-	CSAFTSGGENIQYF	TGCAGTGCTTTTACTAGCGGGGGTGAAAACATTCAGTACTTC